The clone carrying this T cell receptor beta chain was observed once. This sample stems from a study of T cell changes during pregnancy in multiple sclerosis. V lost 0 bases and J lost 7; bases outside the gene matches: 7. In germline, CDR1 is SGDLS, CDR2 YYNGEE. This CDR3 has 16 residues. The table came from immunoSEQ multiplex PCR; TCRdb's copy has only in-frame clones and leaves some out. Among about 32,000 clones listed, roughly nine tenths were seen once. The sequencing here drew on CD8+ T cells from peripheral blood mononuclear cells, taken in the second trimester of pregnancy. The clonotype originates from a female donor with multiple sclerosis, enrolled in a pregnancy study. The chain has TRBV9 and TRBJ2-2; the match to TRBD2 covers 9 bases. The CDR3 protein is CASSVDASGMVGELFF. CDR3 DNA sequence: TGTGCCAGCAGCGTAGATGCTAGCGGGATGGTCGGGGAGCTGTTTTTT. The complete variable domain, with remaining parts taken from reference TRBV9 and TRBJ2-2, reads DSGVTQTPKHLITATGQRVTLRCSPRSGDLSVYWYQQSLDQGLQFLIQYYNGEERAKGNILERFSAQQFPDLHSELNLSSLELGDSALYFCASSVDASGMVGELFFGEGSRLTVL.